This T cell receptor (beta chain) was documented in a study of T cell responses to AZD1222 COVID-19 vaccine. This clone was picked up one time. Its cognate antigen is unknown. The method was immunoSEQ multiplex PCR; TCRdb's version includes in-frame clones alone and lacks a portion of them. Of nearly 200,000 clones in the sample, 80% to 95% were seen once. CDR3 length: 14 residues. The germline CDR1 and CDR2 sequences are SGHTA and FQGTGA. V was cut by 5 bases and J by 15 bases, with 20 bases left in between. General study findings and limits: Baseline serostatus was positive in only a handful of AZD1222 recipients.

The receptor's source is an adult who received the AZD1222 COVID-19 vaccine. The gene calls are TRBV7-3 and TRBJ1-6; D call uncertain. The source was peripheral blood, collected 28 days after the second AZD1222 dose. The CDR3 here is CASSLGPTSLNLHF. The CDR3 nucleotides are TGTGCCAGCAGCCTAGGGCCTACCTCGCTTAACCTCCACTTT.